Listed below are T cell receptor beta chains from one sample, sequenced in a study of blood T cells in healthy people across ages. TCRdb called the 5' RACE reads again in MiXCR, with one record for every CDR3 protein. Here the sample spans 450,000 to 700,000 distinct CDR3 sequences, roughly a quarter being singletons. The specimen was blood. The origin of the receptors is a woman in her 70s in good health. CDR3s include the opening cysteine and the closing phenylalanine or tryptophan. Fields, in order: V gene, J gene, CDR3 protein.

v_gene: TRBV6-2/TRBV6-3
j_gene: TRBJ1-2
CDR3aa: CASSQTLRQGSYTF

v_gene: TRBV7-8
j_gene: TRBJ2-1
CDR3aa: CASSSAGDIEQFF

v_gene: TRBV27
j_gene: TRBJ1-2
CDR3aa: CASSLASGQSYGYTF

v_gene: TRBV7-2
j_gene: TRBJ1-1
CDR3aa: CASSLDRGRAFF

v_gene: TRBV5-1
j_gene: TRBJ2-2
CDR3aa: CASSPTGANTGELFF

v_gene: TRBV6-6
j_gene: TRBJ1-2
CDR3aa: CASSYGQYHGYTF

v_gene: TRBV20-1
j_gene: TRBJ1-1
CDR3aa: CSVGRTGDLAFF

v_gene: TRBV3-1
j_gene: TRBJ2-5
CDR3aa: CASSQEVLAGAGTQYF

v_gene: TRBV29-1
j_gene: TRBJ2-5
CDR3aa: CSAWTRGTQYF

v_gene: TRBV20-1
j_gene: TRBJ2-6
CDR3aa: CSASLGHLHSGANVLTF

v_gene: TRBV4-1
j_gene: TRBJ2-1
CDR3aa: CASSPGVGSGEQFF

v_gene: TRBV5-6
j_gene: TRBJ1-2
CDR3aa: CASTRMGGYTF

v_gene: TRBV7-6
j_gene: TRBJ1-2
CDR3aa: CASSPGTGTGYTF

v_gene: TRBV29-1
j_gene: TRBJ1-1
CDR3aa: CSVVGQGMNTEAFF

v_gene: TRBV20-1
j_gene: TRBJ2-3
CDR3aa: CSAARRLVTDTQYF

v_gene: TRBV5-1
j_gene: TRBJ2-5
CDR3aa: CASSLTGTGGDEQYF

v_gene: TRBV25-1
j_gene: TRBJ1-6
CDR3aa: CASESSYNSPLHF

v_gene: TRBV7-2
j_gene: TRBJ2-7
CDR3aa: CASSLRDSSGGAYEQYF

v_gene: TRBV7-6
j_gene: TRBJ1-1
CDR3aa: CASSLTGGRKMNTEAFF

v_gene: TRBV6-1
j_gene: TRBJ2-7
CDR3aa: CASRRDVTDWEQYF

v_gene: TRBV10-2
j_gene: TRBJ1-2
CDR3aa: CASSESRATPEKGYTF

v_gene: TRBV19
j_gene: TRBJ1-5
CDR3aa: CASTYVGRTYSNQPQHF

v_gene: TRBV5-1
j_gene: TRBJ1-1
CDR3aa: CASRDGSQAFF

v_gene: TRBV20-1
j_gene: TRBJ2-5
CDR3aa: CSARELETQYF

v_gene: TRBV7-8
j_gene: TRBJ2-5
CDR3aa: CASSFLGASGGAGQETQYF

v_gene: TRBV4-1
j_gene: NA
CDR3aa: CASSQVDSSEQFF

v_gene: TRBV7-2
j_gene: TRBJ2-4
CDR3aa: CASSLDLVAKNIQYF

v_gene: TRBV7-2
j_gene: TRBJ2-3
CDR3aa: CASSRYKAEDTQYF

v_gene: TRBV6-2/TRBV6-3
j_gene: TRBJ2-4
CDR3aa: CASSFIREGGKNIQYF

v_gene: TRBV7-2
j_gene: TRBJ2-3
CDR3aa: CASSRAGGADTQYF

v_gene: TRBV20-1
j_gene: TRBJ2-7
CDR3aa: CSARVRSYEQYF

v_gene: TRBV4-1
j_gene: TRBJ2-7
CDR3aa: CASSQKNNREYEQYF

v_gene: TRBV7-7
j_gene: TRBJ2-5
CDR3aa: CASGTRLRETQYF

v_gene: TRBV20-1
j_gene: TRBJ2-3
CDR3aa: CSARDYLAGLVDTQYF

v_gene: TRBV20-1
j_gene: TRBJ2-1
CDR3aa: CSASKLAGGNPNEQFF

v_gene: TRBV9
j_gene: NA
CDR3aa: CASSSRQGGEEQFF

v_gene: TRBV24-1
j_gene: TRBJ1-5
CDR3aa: CATSDGDRNQPQHF

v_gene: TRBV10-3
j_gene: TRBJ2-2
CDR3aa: CAIRKNTGELFF

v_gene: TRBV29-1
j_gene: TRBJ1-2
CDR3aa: CSAEGLVYGYTF

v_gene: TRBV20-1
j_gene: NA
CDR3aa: CSARTLAGSYEQYF

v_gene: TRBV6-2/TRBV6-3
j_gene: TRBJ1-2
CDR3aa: CASSYLTAAYGYTF

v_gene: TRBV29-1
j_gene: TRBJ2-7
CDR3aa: CSVGTGDEQYF

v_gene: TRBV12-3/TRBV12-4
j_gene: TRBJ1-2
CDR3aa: CASSSQGRGGYTF